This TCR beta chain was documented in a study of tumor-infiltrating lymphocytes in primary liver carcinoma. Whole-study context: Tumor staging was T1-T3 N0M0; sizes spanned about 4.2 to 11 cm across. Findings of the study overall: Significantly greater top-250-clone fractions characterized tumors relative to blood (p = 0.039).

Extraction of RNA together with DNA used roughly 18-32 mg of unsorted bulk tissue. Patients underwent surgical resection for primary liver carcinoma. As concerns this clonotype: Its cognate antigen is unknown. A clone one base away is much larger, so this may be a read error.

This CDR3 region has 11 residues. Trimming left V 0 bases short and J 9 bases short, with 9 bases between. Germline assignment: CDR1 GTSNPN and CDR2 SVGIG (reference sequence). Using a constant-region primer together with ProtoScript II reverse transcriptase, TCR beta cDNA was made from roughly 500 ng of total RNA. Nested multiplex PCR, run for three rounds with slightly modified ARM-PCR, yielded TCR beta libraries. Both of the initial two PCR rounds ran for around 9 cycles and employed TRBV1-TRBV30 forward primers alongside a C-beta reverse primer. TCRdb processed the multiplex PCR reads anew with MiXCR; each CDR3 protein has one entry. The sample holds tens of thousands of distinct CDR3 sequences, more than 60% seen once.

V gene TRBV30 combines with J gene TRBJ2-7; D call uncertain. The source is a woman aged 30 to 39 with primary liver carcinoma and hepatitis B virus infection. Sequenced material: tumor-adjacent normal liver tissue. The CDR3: CAWSVGWGQYF. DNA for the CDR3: TGTGCCTGGAGTGTCGGGTGGGGGCAGTACTTC.